These 24 T cell receptor beta chains originate from one sample sequenced in a study of T-cell reconstitution after alpha-beta-depleted transplantation in children. Researchers prepared the TCRbeta library using unique molecular identifiers, the study reports. TCRdb reprocessed the PCR reads with MiXCR, giving one entry per CDR3 protein. The sample lists around 300,000 distinct CDR3 sequences, roughly 21% occurring once. The sample consisted of PBMCs, mostly from graft donor cells, taken 180 days after TCRalphabeta/CD19-depleted stem cell transplant. Receptor source: a male patient younger than 18 who had a stem cell transplant for acute lymphoblastic leukemia, so the T cells may come from the graft donor.

This clonotype turned up a few times. V usage is TRBV3-1 and J usage is TRBJ2-5, with 7 positions matching TRBD2. CDR1 and CDR2 from the germline V gene are LGHDT and YNNKEL (reference sequence). The CDR3 extends over 14 amino acids. V gave up 0 bases and J gave up 5 bases; unmatched junction bases: 3. The CDR3 coding sequence is TGTGCCAGCAGCCAAGAGTGGGGAGGGGAGACCCAGTACTTC. Translating it yields CASSQEWGGETQYF.

This clonotype was picked up a small number of times. The V gene is TRBV4-1, the J gene TRBJ2-7, with D tentatively TRBD1 or TRBD2 (5 bases each). CDR1 and CDR2 (germline): MGHRA, YSYEKL. This CDR3 has 16 amino acids. The V and J ends lost 4 bases and 0 bases respectively, with 16 bases between them. CDR3 in amino acids: CASSPAMGVISYEQYF. For the CDR3, the DNA is TGCGCCAGCAGCCCAGCGATGGGGGTTATCTCCTACGAGCAGTACTTC.

The chain couples TRBV20-1 to TRBJ1-2; D is perhaps TRBD1 (6 bases). V lost 5 bases and J 3 bases, leaving 16 bases between the germline ends. Germline CDR1 is DFQATT and CDR2 is SNEGSKA (reference sequence). The CDR3 extends over 14 amino acids. CDR3 region: CSADEQGGHYGYTF. The CDR3 DNA is TGCAGTGCTGATGAACAGGGAGGTCACTATGGCTACACCTTC.

V and J are TRBV20-1 and TRBJ2-1; 7 bases agree with TRBD2. The CDR3 totals 15 residues. V gave up 2 bases and J gave up 8 bases; unmatched junction bases: 12. Germline V gene sequence: CDR1 DFQATT, CDR2 SNEGSKA (reference sequence). Here the CDR3 DNA reads TGCAGTGCTAGACCCCAGCGGGGAGGATTGTATGAGCAGTTCTTC. Translating gives CSARPQRGGLYEQFF.

This clonotype was seen more than once but under ten times. The chain links TRBV28 to TRBJ2-5; 8 bases are shared with TRBD2. This CDR3 region has 15 residues. V was pared by 3 bases and J by 4 bases, with 7 bases of the junction left unmatched. Per germline, CDR1 MDHEN and CDR2 SYDVKM. The CDR3 bases are TGTGCCAGCAGTTTCCCGGCGGGAGGTTCAGAGACCCAGTACTTC. Amino acids: CASSFPAGGSETQYF. The whole variable domain, remainder taken from reference TRBV28 and TRBJ2-5, is DVKVTQSSRYLVKRTGEKVFLECVQDMDHENMFWYRQDPGLGLRLIYFSYDVKMKEKGDIPEGYSVSREKKERFSLILESASTNQTSMYLCASSFPAGGSETQYFGPGTRLLVL.

This clonotype was counted ten times or more. The rearrangement joins TRBV5-1 to TRBJ2-7; the D is unclear. The CDR3 contains 12 residues. From germline, CDR1 is SGHRS and CDR2 YFSETQ. Trimming cost V 0 bases and J 4 bases, with 5 bases left between them. CDR3 DNA sequence: TGCGCCAGCAGCTTGGCCCGATACGAGCAGTACTTC. It translates to CASSLARYEQYF.

A few counts support this clonotype. A much larger clone sits a single nucleotide away, making a read error possible. V usage is TRBV20-1 and J usage is TRBJ1-2; no reliable D call. The germline V gene has CDR1 DFQATT and CDR2 SNEGSKA (reference sequence). The CDR3 extends over 16 amino acids. DNA of the CDR3: TGCTGTGCTAGTCTCGGAAAGGGAGGTGGGCGGGATGGCTACACCTTC. Protein product: CCASLGKGGGRDGYTF.

The chain employs TRBV7-9 and TRBJ2-1; the D gene is possibly TRBD2 (5 bases). The CDR3 contains 14 residues. Per the germline V gene, CDR1 is SEHNR and CDR2 is FQNEAQ (reference sequence). Deletions cut 1 base from V and 7 bases from J, with 11 bases between. The CDR3 coding sequence is TGTGCCAGCAGCTTAGAGACCGAGGGAAATGAGCAGTTCTTC. As protein: CASSLETEGNEQFF.

This rearrangement joins TRBV12-3 or TRBV12-4 to TRBJ2-7; D remains unclear. Between the trimmed V and J ends, which lost 6 bases and 4 bases, there was a span of 10 bases. The CDR3 is 12 residues long. In DNA, the CDR3 is TGTGCCAGCAGATCCACATTTTACGAGCAGTACTTC. It specifies CASRSTFYEQYF.

The chain is built from TRBV5-5 and TRBJ1-1; D ambiguous. The V gene's germline CDR1 is SGHKS and CDR2 YYEKEE (reference sequence). This CDR3 comprises 13 residues. Trimming removed 2 bases at V and 5 bases at J, with 10 bases between. CDR3 in amino acids: CASSFLSGTEAFF. CDR3 sequence (DNA): TGTGCCAGCAGCTTTCTCTCGGGGACTGAAGCTTTCTTT.

This clonotype appeared once. This sequence joins TRBV9 and TRBJ1-1; weak D call: TRBD1 (5 bases). In germline, CDR1 is SGDLS, CDR2 YYNGEE. The length of the CDR3 is 13 residues. V was clipped by 3 bases and J by 4 bases, with 10 bases between them. The CDR3 nucleotides read TGTGCCAGCAGCGGACTTGACAGCACTGAAGCTTTCTTT. Its translation: CASSGLDSTEAFF. Using reference TRBV9 and TRBJ1-1 for the parts outside the CDR3, the full variable domain is DSGVTQTPKHLITATGQRVTLRCSPRSGDLSVYWYQQSLDQGLQFLIQYYNGEERAKGNILERFSAQQFPDLHSELNLSSLELGDSALYFCASSGLDSTEAFFGQGTRLTVV.

This clonotype occurred a few times. The chain combines TRBV2 with TRBJ2-2; 9 positions agree with TRBD1. Germline CDR1 SNHLY, CDR2 FYNNEI. The V gene end was trimmed by 8 bases and the J gene end by 4 bases; junction bases not matched to a gene: 8. The CDR3 has 15 amino acids. Here the CDR3 reads CASVYRGRSTGELFF. The CDR3 DNA reads TGTGCCAGCGTTTACAGGGGGCGAAGCACCGGGGAGCTGTTTTTT.

This clonotype was recorded a few times. The rearrangement links TRBV29-1 to TRBJ2-4; no definite D call. Germline CDR1 SQVTM, CDR2 ANQGSEA. V lost 1 base and J lost 1, with 8 bases in between. The CDR3 runs 14 residues. The CDR3 spells CSVEAGLAKNIQYF. DNA of the CDR3: TGCAGCGTTGAAGCGGGTCTGGCCAAAAACATTCAGTACTTC.

The chain employs TRBV14 and TRBJ2-1; 8 nucleotides agree with TRBD1. Trimming at V came to 6 bases and at J to 4 bases, leaving 11 bases not matched to a gene. This CDR3 comprises 16 residues. Germline V gene sequence: CDR1 SGHDN, CDR2 FVKESK. CDR3 sequence: CASSRLQDRDYNEQFF. CDR3 DNA: TGTGCCAGCAGTCGATTGCAGGACAGGGATTACAATGAGCAGTTCTTC.

The rearrangement links TRBV5-1 to TRBJ1-2; D is undetermined. From germline, CDR1 is SGHRS and CDR2 YFSETQ. This CDR3 contains 14 residues. The V end lost 0 bases, the J end lost 2 bases, and 8 bases lay between the germline ends. CDR3 amino acids: CASSLADNNYGYTF. The CDR3 DNA is TGCGCCAGCAGCTTGGCCGACAACAACTATGGCTACACCTTC.

The chain is built from TRBV11-2 and TRBJ2-5, with 8 bases identical to TRBD1. Losses at the gene ends were 5 bases for V and 0 bases for J; bases not matched to a gene: 8. In germline, CDR1 is SGHAT, CDR2 FQNNGV. The CDR3 sequence is 16 residues long. The DNA of the CDR3 is TGTGCCAGCAGCCCAACGAGGGGACAGGACCAAGAGACCCAGTACTTC. It encodes CASSPTRGQDQETQYF.

The gene calls are TRBV20-1 and TRBJ2-7; perhaps TRBD1 as D (6 bases). V lost 3 bases and J 3 bases, leaving 15 bases between the germline ends. CDR1 and CDR2 from the germline V gene are DFQATT and SNEGSKA (reference sequence). CDR3 length: 14 amino acids. The CDR3 protein is CSASPGTRVYEQYF. The CDR3 nucleotides read TGCAGTGCTAGTCCTGGGACAAGAGTCTACGAGCAGTACTTC.

The CDR3 spells CATSDRNNEQFF. CDR3 sequence (DNA): TGTGCCACCAGTGACAGGAACAATGAGCAGTTCTTC. The rearrangement links TRBV24-1 to TRBJ2-1; D gene unclear. This CDR3 spans 12 amino acids. Germline V gives CDR1 KGHDR, CDR2 SFDVKD. V was clipped by 4 bases and J by 5 bases, with 5 bases between them.

CDR3 DNA: TGTGCCAGCAGCAACGGGGCGGGCCCCTCTGGGGCCAACGTCCTGACTTTC. It yields the protein CASSNGAGPSGANVLTF. The chain couples TRBV21-1 to TRBJ2-6; the DNA was not compared with TRBD2, the D call given in the table. TRBV21-1 is an annotated pseudogene. The CDR3 runs to 17 residues.

This clonotype was found a few times. This sequence joins TRBV29-1 and TRBJ2-7, with a possible D match to TRBD1 (6 bases). CDR1 and CDR2 (germline): SQVTM, ANQGSEA. The V end lost 2 bases, the J end lost 6 bases, and 23 bases lay between the germline ends. The CDR3 totals 16 residues. Here the CDR3 reads CSVEIAPAGTPIEQYF. In DNA form, the CDR3 reads TGCAGCGTTGAAATAGCCCCAGCCGGGACACCGATCGAGCAGTACTTC.

In the case of this clonotype: No conserved phenylalanine or tryptophan ends this CDR3, so it is likely a read error. V and J are TRBV5-1 and TRBJ1-2, with D hard to call. Between the trimmed V and J ends, which lost 1 base and 0 bases, there was a span of 13 bases. CDR3 length: 16 residues. CDR1 and CDR2 (germline): SGHRS, YFSETQ. The CDR3 protein is CASSLSFWKTNYGYTL. DNA for the CDR3: TGCGCCAGCAGCTTGAGCTTTTGGAAGACTAACTATGGCTACACCTTA.

In its sample, this clonotype was seen a few times. The chain has TRBV20-1 and TRBJ2-2; D uncertain. Germline values: CDR1 DFQATT, CDR2 SNEGSKA (reference sequence). The CDR3 covers 15 residues. V shed 1 base and J shed 0 bases, with 9 bases lying between them. The CDR3 DNA follows: TGCAGTGCTAGAGTCCCGGGTTCGAACACCGGGGAGCTGTTTTTT. Protein: CSARVPGSNTGELFF.

The CDR3 protein is CSVNTDAEAFF. In DNA, the CDR3 is TGCAGTGTTAACACCGACGCTGAAGCTTTCTTT. The genes are TRBV20-1 and TRBJ1-1; D is ambiguous. CDR1 and CDR2 (germline): DFQATT, SNEGSKA (reference sequence). The CDR3 is 11 residues long. The ends were cut back, 7 bases at V and 6 bases at J, with 12 bases in the middle.

This clonotype was counted many times. This chain uses TRBV7-9 with TRBJ2-1, with D unresolved. The CDR3 sequence is 11 residues long. The germline CDR1 and CDR2 sequences are SEHNR and FQNEAQ (reference sequence). The V end was cut by 5 bases, the J end by 6 bases, with 5 bases between. CDR3 loop: CASSLFNEQFF. In DNA, the CDR3 is TGTGCCAGCAGCCTTTTCAATGAGCAGTTCTTC.